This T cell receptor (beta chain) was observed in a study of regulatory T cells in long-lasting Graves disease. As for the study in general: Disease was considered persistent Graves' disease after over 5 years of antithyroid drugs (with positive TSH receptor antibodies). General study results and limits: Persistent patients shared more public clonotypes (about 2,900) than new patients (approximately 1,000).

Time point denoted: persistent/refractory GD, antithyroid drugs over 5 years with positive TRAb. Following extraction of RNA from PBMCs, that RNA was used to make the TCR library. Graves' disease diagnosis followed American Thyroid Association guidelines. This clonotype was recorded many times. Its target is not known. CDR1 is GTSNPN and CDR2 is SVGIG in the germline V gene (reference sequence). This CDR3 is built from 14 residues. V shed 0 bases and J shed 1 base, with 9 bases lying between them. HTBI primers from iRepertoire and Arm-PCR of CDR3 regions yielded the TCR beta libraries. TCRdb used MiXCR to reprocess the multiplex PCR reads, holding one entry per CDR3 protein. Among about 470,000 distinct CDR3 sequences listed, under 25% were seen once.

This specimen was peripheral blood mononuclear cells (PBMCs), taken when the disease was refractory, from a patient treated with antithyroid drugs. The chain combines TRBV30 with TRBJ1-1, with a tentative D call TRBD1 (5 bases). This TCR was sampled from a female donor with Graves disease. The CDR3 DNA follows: TGTGCCTGGAGTGTAGGACACTCGAACACTGAAGCTTTCTTT. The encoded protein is CAWSVGHSNTEAFF.